This T cell receptor beta chain was captured in a study of shared clonotypes between healthy human individuals. Across the whole study: Aged 18 to 49, the donors were a couple of women and a few men.

J was trimmed by 15 bases and V by 4 bases; bases with no gene match: 11. Germline V gives CDR1 MGHRA, CDR2 YSYEKL. This CDR3 is 14 amino acids long. Produced via immunoSEQ multiplex PCR; TCRdb's table is partial and in-frame only. The sample lists about 470,000 clones, around 75% occurring once. Donors comprised healthy HIV-negative adults lacking recent acute infections or vaccinations. Every one of the donors was a Caucasian adult that lived in Nashville, Tennessee. The rearrangement joins TRBV4-1 to TRBJ2-1; 11 bases are a match to TRBD2. Source material: PBMCs. The sequence came from a woman between 40 and 55 years old in good health. Some clones in this sample may be carry-over from other donors' samples. The CDR3: CASSRTGLAGSRFF. Here the CDR3 DNA reads TGCGCCAGCAGCCGAACCGGACTAGCGGGTTCAAGGTTCTTC.